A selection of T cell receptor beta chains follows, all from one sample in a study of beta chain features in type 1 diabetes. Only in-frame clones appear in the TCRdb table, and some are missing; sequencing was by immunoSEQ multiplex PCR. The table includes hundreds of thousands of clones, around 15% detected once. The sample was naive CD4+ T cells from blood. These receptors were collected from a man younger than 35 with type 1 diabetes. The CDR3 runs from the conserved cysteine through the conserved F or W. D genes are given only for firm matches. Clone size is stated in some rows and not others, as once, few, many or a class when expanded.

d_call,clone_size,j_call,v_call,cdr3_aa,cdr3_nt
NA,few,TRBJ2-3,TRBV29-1,CSAGDSGGADTQYF,TGCAGCGCTGGGGACAGCGGAGGGGCAGATACGCAGTATTTT
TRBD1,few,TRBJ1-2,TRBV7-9,CASSLVPGQGSGYTF,TGTGCCAGCAGCTTAGTCCCGGGACAGGGGAGCGGCTACACCTTC
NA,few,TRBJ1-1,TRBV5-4,CASSFQLYGSTEAFF,TGTGCCAGCAGCTTTCAGTTATATGGGAGCACTGAAGCTTTCTTT
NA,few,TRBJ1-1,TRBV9,CASSPHSPPNTEAFF,TGTGCCAGCAGCCCCCACTCTCCCCCTAACACTGAAGCTTTCTTT
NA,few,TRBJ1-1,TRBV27,CASSAWGGDTEAFF,TGTGCCAGCAGCGCCTGGGGAGGGGACACTGAAGCTTTCTTT
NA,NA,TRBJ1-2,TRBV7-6,CASTPWTEGYGYTF,TGTGCCAGCACCCCTTGGACAGAAGGATATGGCTACACCTTC
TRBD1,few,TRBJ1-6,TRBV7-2,CASSLVGQGIGNSPLHF,TGTGCCAGCAGCTTAGTGGGACAGGGAATTGGGAATTCACCCCTCCACTTT
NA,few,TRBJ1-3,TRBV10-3,CAIWEVGNTIYF,TGTGCCATCTGGGAAGTTGGAAACACCATATATTTT
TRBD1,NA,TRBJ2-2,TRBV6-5,CASSSDRGRTGELFF,TGTGCCAGCAGTTCCGACAGGGGGCGAACCGGGGAGCTGTTTTTT
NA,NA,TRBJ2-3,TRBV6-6,CASNGDSTDTQYF,TGTGCCAGCAATGGGGACAGCACAGATACGCAGTATTTT
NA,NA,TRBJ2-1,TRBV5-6,CASSPGGDEQFF,TGTGCCAGCAGCCCCGGGGGTGATGAGCAGTTCTTC
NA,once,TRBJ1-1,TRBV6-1,CASKRPMDTEAFF,TGTGCCAGCAAACGCCCCATGGACACTGAAGCTTTCTTT
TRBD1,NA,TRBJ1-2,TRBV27,CASSSDRGRGYTF,TGTGCCAGCAGTTCGGACAGGGGCCGCGGCTACACCTTC
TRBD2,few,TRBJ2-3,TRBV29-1,CSGRDVLAGSTDTQYF,TGCAGCGGGAGGGATGTTCTAGCGGGTAGCACAGATACGCAGTATTTT
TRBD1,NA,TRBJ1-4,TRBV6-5,CASSNYRGGEKLFF,TGTGCCAGCAGTAATTACAGGGGCGGGGAAAAACTGTTTTTT